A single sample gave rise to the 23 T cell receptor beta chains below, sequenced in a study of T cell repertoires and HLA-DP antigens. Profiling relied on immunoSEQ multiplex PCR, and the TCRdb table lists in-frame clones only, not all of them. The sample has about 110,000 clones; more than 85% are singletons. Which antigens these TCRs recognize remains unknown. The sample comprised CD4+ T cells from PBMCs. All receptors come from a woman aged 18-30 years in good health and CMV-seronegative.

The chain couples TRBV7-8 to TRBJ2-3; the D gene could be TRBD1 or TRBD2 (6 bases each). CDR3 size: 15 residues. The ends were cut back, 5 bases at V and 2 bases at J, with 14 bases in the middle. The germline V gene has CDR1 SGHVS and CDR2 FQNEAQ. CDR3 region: CASSTRSGATDTQYF. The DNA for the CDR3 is TGTGCCAGCAGCACCCGCTCGGGGGCCACAGATACGCAGTATTTT.

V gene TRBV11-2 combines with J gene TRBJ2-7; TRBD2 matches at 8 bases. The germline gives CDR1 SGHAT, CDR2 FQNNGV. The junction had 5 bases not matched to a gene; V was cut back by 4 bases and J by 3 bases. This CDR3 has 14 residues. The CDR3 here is CASSSPGGFYEQYF. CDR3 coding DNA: TGTGCCAGCAGCTCCCCGGGGGGGTTCTACGAGCAGTACTTC.

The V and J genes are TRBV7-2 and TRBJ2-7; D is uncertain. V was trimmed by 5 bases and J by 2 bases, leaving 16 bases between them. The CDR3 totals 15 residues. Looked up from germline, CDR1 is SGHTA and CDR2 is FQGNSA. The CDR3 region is CASSLSLGFAYEQYV. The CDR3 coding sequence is TGTGCCAGCAGCCTATCCCTCGGGTTTGCCTACGAGCAGTACGTC.

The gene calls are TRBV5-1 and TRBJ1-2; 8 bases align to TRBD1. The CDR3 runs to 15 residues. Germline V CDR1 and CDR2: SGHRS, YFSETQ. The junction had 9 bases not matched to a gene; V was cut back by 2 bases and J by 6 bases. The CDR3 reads CASSFRTGNVNGYTF. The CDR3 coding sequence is TGCGCCAGCAGCTTTCGGACAGGGAACGTCAATGGCTACACCTTC.

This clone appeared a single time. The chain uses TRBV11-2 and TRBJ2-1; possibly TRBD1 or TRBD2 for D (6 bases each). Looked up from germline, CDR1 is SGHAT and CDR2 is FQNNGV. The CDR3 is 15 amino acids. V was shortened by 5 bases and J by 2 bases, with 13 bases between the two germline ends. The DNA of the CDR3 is TGTGCCAGCAGCGGGCCGGGGGCGCCCTACAATGAGCAGTTCTTC. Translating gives CASSGPGAPYNEQFF.

The CDR3 DNA reads TGTGCCAGCAGCTTAGATCTCCAAGGCTACGAGCAGTACTTC. The encoded protein is CASSLDLQGYEQYF. J is TRBJ2-7 and V is TRBV11-2; D unclear. CDR3 length: 14 residues. Germline values: CDR1 SGHAT, CDR2 FQNNGV. Trimming removed 0 bases from V and 3 bases from J, with 9 bases in between.

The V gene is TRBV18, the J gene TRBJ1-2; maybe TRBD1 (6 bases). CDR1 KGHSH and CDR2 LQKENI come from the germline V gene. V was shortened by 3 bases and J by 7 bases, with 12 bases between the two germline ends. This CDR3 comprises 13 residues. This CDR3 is CASSPFAGAGYTF. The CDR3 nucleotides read TGTGCCAGCTCACCGTTCGCGGGGGCTGGCTACACCTTC.

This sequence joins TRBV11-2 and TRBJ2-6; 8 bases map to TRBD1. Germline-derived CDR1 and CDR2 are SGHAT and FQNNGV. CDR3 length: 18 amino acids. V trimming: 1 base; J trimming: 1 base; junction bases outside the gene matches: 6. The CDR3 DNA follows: TGTGCCAGCAGCTTAGGGTACAGGGGGGAATCTGGGGCCAACGTCCTGACTTTC. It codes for CASSLGYRGESGANVLTF.

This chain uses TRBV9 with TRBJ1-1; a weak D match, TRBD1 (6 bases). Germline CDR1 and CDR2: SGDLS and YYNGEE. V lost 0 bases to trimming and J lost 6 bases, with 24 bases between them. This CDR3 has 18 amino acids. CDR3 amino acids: CASSVAVARQGKSPEAFF. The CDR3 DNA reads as TGTGCCAGCAGCGTAGCCGTAGCGAGGCAGGGGAAGAGTCCTGAAGCTTTCTTT.

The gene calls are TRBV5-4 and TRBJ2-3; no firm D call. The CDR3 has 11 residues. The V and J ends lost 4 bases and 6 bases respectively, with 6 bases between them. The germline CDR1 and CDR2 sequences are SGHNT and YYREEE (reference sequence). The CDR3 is CASSVGDTQYF. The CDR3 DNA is TGTGCCAGCAGCGTCGGGGATACGCAGTATTTT. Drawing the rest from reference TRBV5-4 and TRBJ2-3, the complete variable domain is ETGVTQSPTHLIKTRGQQVTLRCSSQSGHNTVSWYQQALGQGPQFIFQYYREEENGRGNFPPRFSGLQFPNYSSELNVNALELDDSALYLCASSVGDTQYFGPGTRLTVL.

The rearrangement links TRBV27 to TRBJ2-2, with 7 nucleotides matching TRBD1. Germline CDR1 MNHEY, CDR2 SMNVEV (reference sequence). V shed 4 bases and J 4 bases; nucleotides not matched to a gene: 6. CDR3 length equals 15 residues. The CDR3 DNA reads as TGTGCCAGCAGTTATACAGGGGTCCCCACCGGGGAGCTGTTTTTT. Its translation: CASSYTGVPTGELFF.

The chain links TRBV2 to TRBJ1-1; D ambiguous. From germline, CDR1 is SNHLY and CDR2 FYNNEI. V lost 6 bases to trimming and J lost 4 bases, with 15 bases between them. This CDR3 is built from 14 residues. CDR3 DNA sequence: TGTGCCAGCAGGGGCCCTGATCGGTCCACTGAAGCTTTCTTT. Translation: CASRGPDRSTEAFF. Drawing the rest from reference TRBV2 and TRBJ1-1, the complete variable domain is EPEVTQTPSHQVTQMGQEVILRCVPISNHLYFYWYRQILGQKVEFLVSFYNNEISEKSEIFDDQFSVERPDGSNFTLKIRSTKLEDSAMYFCASRGPDRSTEAFFGQGTRLTVV.

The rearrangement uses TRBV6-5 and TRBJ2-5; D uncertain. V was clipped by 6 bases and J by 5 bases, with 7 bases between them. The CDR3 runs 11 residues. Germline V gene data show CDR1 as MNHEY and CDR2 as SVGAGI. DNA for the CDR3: TGTGCCAGCAGCACTCGTGAGACCCAGTACTTC. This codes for CASSTRETQYF.

The CDR3, as DNA: TGTGCCAGCAATAGGGGAACCGCAACTAATGAAAAACTGTTTTTT. It yields the protein CASNRGTATNEKLFF. The gene calls are TRBV2 and TRBJ1-4, with a weak D call TRBD1 (5 bases). Germline CDR1 SNHLY, CDR2 FYNNEI. Trimming took 7 bases from V and 0 from J, leaving 12 bases between them. The CDR3 has 15 residues.

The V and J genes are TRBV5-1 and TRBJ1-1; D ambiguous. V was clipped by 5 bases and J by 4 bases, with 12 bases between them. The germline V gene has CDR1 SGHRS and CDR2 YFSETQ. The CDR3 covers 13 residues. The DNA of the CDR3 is TGCGCCAGCAGTCCCCTCGGGATCACTGAAGCTTTCTTT. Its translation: CASSPLGITEAFF.

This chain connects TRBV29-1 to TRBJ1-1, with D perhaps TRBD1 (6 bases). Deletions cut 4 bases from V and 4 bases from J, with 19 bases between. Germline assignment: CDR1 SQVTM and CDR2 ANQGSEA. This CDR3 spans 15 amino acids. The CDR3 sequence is CSVAPTKGGGTEAFF. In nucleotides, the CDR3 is TGCAGCGTTGCTCCCACAAAGGGAGGGGGCACTGAAGCTTTCTTT.

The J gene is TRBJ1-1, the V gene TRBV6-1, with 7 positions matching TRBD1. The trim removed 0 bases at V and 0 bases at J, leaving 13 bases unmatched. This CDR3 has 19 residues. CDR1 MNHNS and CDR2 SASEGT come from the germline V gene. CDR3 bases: TGTGCCAGCAGTGAAGCGTGGGGGAACAGGGGCATCATGAACACTGAAGCTTTCTTT. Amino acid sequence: CASSEAWGNRGIMNTEAFF.

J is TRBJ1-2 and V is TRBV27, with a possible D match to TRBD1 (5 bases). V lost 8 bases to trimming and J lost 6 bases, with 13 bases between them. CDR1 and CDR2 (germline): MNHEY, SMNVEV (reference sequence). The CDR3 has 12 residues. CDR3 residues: CASRQGEDGYTF. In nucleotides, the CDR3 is TGTGCCAGCCGTCAGGGTGAGGATGGCTACACCTTC.

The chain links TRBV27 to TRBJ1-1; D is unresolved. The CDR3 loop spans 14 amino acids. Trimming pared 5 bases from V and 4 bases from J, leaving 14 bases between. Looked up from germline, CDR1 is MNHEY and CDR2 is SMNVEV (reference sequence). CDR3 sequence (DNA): TGTGCCAGCAGTGGAAGTCGGGCCCTCACTGAAGCTTTCTTT. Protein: CASSGSRALTEAFF.

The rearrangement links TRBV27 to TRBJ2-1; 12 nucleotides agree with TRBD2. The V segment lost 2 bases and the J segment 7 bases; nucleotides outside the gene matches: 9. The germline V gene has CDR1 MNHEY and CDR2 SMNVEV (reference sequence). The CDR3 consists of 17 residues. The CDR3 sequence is CASSLKGLAGGRNEQFF. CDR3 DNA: TGTGCCAGCAGTTTAAAGGGTCTAGCGGGGGGGCGGAATGAGCAGTTCTTC.

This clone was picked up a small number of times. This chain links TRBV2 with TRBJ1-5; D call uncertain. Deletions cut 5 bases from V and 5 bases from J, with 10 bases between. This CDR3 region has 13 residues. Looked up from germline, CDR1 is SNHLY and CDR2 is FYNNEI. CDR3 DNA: TGTGCCAGCAGTAGAAAACTAGATCAGCCCCAGCATTTT. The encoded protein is CASSRKLDQPQHF.

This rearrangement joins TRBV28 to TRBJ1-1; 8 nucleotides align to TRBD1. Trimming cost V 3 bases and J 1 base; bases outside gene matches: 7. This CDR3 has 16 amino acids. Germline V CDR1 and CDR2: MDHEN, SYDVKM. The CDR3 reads CASSFLPGQANTEAFF. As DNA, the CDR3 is TGTGCCAGCAGTTTTTTGCCGGGACAGGCGAACACTGAAGCTTTCTTT.

The DNA of the CDR3 is TGTGCCAGCAGTTTACCTGGGAGCGGGAGGGGCACAGATACGCAGTATTTT. It specifies CASSLPGSGRGTDTQYF. V usage is TRBV28 and J usage is TRBJ2-3; TRBD2 agrees at 10 bases. J gave up 1 base and V 2 bases, and 6 bases lay outside the gene matches. The V gene's germline CDR1 is MDHEN and CDR2 SYDVKM. This CDR3 has 17 residues.